Following are 25 T cell receptor beta chains from one sample sequenced in a study of T-cell reconstitution after alpha-beta-depleted transplantation in children. Construction of the TCRbeta library involved unique molecular identifiers. TCRdb reprocessed the PCR reads via MiXCR and lists one record per CDR3 protein. This table has under 850,000 distinct CDR3 sequences, over 10% appearing once. The sequenced sample was PBMCs, obtained before TCRalphabeta/CD19-depleted stem cell transplant. The receptors derive from a girl aged 2-15 years with congenital amegakaryocytic thrombocytopenia, due to receive a stem cell transplant.

The rearrangement links TRBV3-1 to TRBJ2-1; no definite D call. The CDR3 extends over 13 amino acids. From germline, CDR1 is LGHDT and CDR2 YNNKEL (reference sequence). V was pared by 3 bases and J by 2 bases, with 5 bases between. The CDR3 DNA reads as TGTGCCAGCAGCCAGAGTACCTACAATGAGCAGTTCTTC. Its translation: CASSQSTYNEQFF.

The DNA of the CDR3 is TGCAGCGTCGGTCGTATGCTAACAGATACGCAGTATTTT. This codes for CSVGRMLTDTQYF. This rearrangement joins TRBV29-1 to TRBJ2-3; D unresolved. CDR1 and CDR2 from the germline V gene are SQVTM and ANQGSEA. This CDR3 is built from 13 residues. V was trimmed by 6 bases and J by 3 bases, leaving 13 bases between them.

In this sample, this clonotype turned up many times. The chain is built from TRBV28 and TRBJ2-3, with TRBD1 matching 10 bases. Per the germline V gene, CDR1 is MDHEN and CDR2 is SYDVKM. The CDR3 is made up of 14 amino acids. Unmatched junction bases numbered 6, after V lost 5 bases and J lost 7 bases. The CDR3 reads CASSKTGGANTQYF. The CDR3, as DNA: TGTGCCAGCAGTAAGACAGGGGGCGCAAATACGCAGTATTTT.

This clonotype has a handful of counts. The chain couples TRBV12-3 or TRBV12-4 to TRBJ2-1, with 13 bases that match TRBD2. This CDR3 has 15 amino acids. Trimming removed 7 bases from V and 8 bases from J; junction bases left unmatched: 8. The CDR3: CASTQLAGGWDEQFF. The DNA of the CDR3 is TGTGCCAGCACACAACTAGCGGGAGGGTGGGATGAGCAGTTCTTC.

The chain recombines TRBV5-1 with TRBJ1-1, with 9 bases lining up with TRBD1. J gave up 3 bases and V 4 bases, and 4 bases lay outside the gene matches. Germline V lookup: CDR1 SGHRS, CDR2 YFSETQ. The CDR3 totals 14 residues. CDR3 amino acids: CASSTDRGDTEAFF. DNA of the CDR3: TGCGCCAGCAGCACGGACAGGGGCGACACTGAAGCTTTCTTT.

The chain combines TRBV3-1 with TRBJ2-5, with 7 bases that match TRBD2. Germline V gene sequence: CDR1 LGHDT, CDR2 YNNKEL (reference sequence). The CDR3 extends over 16 amino acids. V was pared by 0 bases and J by 4 bases, with 8 bases of the junction left unmatched. This CDR3 reads CASSQDPGPGGETQYF. CDR3 in DNA: TGTGCCAGCAGCCAAGACCCAGGGCCGGGAGGAGAGACCCAGTACTTC.

V and J are TRBV28 and TRBJ2-5; 7 nucleotides agree with TRBD1. Germline V gene data show CDR1 as MDHEN and CDR2 as SYDVKM. Trimming took 5 bases from V and 2 from J; bases not matched to a gene: 8. This CDR3 has 15 amino acids. The CDR3 region is CASSHGTAQQETQYF. CDR3 DNA sequence: TGTGCCAGCAGTCACGGGACAGCCCAACAAGAGACCCAGTACTTC.

This chain joins TRBV11-2 and TRBJ2-1, with D perhaps matching TRBD1 (6 bases). The germline V gene encodes CDR1 SGHAT and CDR2 FQNNGV. The CDR3 runs 15 residues. Trimming removed 5 bases at V and 3 bases at J, with 14 bases between. CDR3 sequence: CASSRTVENYNEQFF. The CDR3 coding sequence is TGTGCCAGCAGCCGGACAGTCGAGAACTACAATGAGCAGTTCTTC. The entire variable domain, with the rest obtained from reference TRBV11-2 and TRBJ2-1, is as follows: EAGVAQSPRYKIIEKRQSVAFWCNPISGHATLYWYQQILGQGPKLLIQFQNNGVVDDSQLPKDRFSAERLKGVDSTLKIQPAKLEDSAVYLCASSRTVENYNEQFFGPGTRLTVL.

DNA for the CDR3: TGTGCCAGCTCAAAAGGGGACTATCAAGAGACCCAGTACTTC. As protein: CASSKGDYQETQYF. This chain links TRBV18 with TRBJ2-5; 7 bases are a match to TRBD2. After removal of 5 bases from V and 2 bases from J, the junction contained 5 bases not matched to a gene. The CDR3 runs to 14 residues. Germline V gene sequence: CDR1 KGHSH, CDR2 LQKENI.

Ten or more counts support this clonotype. The rearrangement uses TRBV29-1 and TRBJ2-3, with D unresolved. Germline values: CDR1 SQVTM, CDR2 ANQGSEA. This CDR3 spans 15 amino acids. V was pared by 2 bases and J by 1 base, with 13 bases between. The CDR3 DNA reads TGCAGCGTTGAACTGCCCCAGCAGGGCACAGATACGCAGTATTTT. Translation gives CSVELPQQGTDTQYF.

This clonotype was counted ten times or more. This chain uses TRBV10-3 with TRBJ2-2, with D uncertain. Trimming removed 10 bases at V and 1 base at J, with 4 bases between. There are 11 residues in the CDR3. The germline gives CDR1 ENHRY, CDR2 SYGVKD. CDR3 protein: CATRNTGELFF. The DNA for the CDR3 is TGTGCCACCAGGAACACCGGGGAGCTGTTTTTT.

There are many counts of this clonotype. The chain is built from TRBV5-1 and TRBJ2-1; 12 bases align to TRBD2. Germline V lookup: CDR1 SGHRS, CDR2 YFSETQ. The V gene end was trimmed by 2 bases and the J gene end by 5 bases; junction bases not matched to a gene: 5. This CDR3 is 16 amino acids long. The CDR3 spells CASSLPRTSGNNEQFF. DNA for the CDR3: TGCGCCAGCAGCTTACCCCGGACTAGCGGGAACAATGAGCAGTTCTTC.

J is TRBJ2-7 and V is TRBV14; D possibly matches TRBD1 or TRBD2 (5 bases each). The CDR3 sequence is 14 residues long. Trimming left V 6 bases short and J 3 bases short, with 15 bases between. Germline lookup yields CDR1 SGHDN and CDR2 FVKESK. CDR3 in DNA: TGTGCCAGCAGACCATCCCGGGACGGCTACGAGCAGTACTTC. Translated: CASRPSRDGYEQYF.

This chain joins TRBV30 and TRBJ1-5, with TRBD1 identical over 7 bases. With V trimmed by 5 bases and J by 7 bases, 5 bases remained unmatched. Germline V CDR1 and CDR2: GTSNPN, SVGIG (reference sequence). The CDR3 is 12 residues long. The CDR3 bases are TGTGCCTGGCCACAGGGGAGGCAGCCCCAGCATTTT. This encodes CAWPQGRQPQHF.

Comments on this clonotype: A much larger clone is a single base away; this may be a read error. This chain uses TRBV20-1 with TRBJ2-1; TRBD2 might be the D (6 bases). Germline V lookup: CDR1 DFQATT, CDR2 SNEGSKA (reference sequence). The CDR3 loop spans 16 amino acids. This chain's CDR3 is CCARASSANSYNEQFF. CDR3 DNA sequence: TGCTGTGCTAGAGCTTCTAGCGCTAACTCCTACAATGAGCAGTTCTTC.

The chain carries TRBV3-1 and TRBJ2-1; 7 bases match TRBD1. There are 18 residues in the CDR3. V lost 4 bases, J lost 4 bases, and 16 bases stayed unmatched. The germline CDR1 and CDR2 sequences are LGHDT and YNNKEL (reference sequence). The CDR3 region is CASSPVTGVVALYNEQFF. DNA of the CDR3: TGTGCCAGCAGCCCCGTTACAGGGGTTGTTGCGCTATACAATGAGCAGTTCTTC.

CDR3 DNA: TGTGCCAGCAGCCCTTTAGCCCCGATTCCGCGGGGACGGGGATGGCAGTTCTTC. It encodes CASSPLAPIPRGRGWQFF. The chain has TRBV12-3 or TRBV12-4 and TRBJ2-1; possibly TRBD2 for D (6 bases). The CDR3 extends over 18 amino acids. V was pared by 6 bases and J by 12 bases, with 33 bases between.

In its sample, this clonotype was seen a few times. V usage is TRBV16 and J usage is TRBJ2-7, with 9 bases lining up with TRBD1. Germline values: CDR1 KGHSY, CDR2 FQNENV. Trimming at V came to 5 bases and at J to 2 bases, leaving 4 bases not matched to a gene. The CDR3 is 14 residues long. CDR3 coding DNA: TGTGCCAGCAGCGAAGGGACAGGGCCCTACGAGCAGTACTTC. It specifies CASSEGTGPYEQYF.

In its sample, this clonotype was seen a few times. The rearrangement uses TRBV5-1 and TRBJ1-3, with a weak D call TRBD1 (5 bases). The V and J ends lost 0 bases and 4 bases respectively, with 8 bases between them. Germline CDR1 SGHRS, CDR2 YFSETQ. There are 14 residues in the CDR3. CDR3 amino acids: CASSLDQGGNTIYF. In DNA form, the CDR3 reads TGCGCCAGCAGCTTGGATCAGGGCGGAAACACCATATATTTT.

This clonotype has a count of ten or more. The chain combines TRBV29-1 with TRBJ2-5, with TRBD1 matching 10 bases. CDR1 SQVTM and CDR2 ANQGSEA come from the germline V gene. This CDR3 region has 14 residues. V was clipped by 3 bases and J by 0 bases; unmatched bases: 1. CDR3 sequence: CSVEGQGNQETQYF. Written as DNA, the CDR3 is TGCAGCGTTGAGGGACAGGGGAACCAAGAGACCCAGTACTTC. Complete variable domain (other parts from reference TRBV29-1 and TRBJ2-5): SAVISQKPSRDICQRGTSLTIQCQVDSQVTMMFWYRQQPGQSLTLIATANQGSEATYESGFVIDKFPISRPNLTFSTLTVSNMSPEDSSIYLCSVEGQGNQETQYFGPGTRLLVL.

This clonotype was seen many times. This chain joins TRBV29-1 and TRBJ2-1; tentative D call: TRBD2 (6 bases). Trimming shortened V by 7 bases and J by 1 base, and 17 bases separated the two germline ends. CDR3 size: 15 residues. The germline CDR1 and CDR2 sequences are SQVTM and ANQGSEA. CDR3 DNA: TGCAGCGCCCGAGGAGGGCCAGGGTCCTACAATGAGCAGTTCTTC. Protein product: CSARGGPGSYNEQFF.

This clonotype has more than one count but fewer than ten. The chain couples TRBV29-1 to TRBJ1-3, with D maybe TRBD1 (5 bases). The germline gives CDR1 SQVTM, CDR2 ANQGSEA. V was trimmed by 5 bases and J by 0 bases, leaving 11 bases between them. This CDR3 contains 14 residues. CDR3 bases: TGCAGCGTTCTTTCAGGGAGCTCTGGAAACACCATATATTTT. Translating it yields CSVLSGSSGNTIYF.

The chain links TRBV4-2 to TRBJ2-5; D is possibly TRBD1 or TRBD2 (5 bases each). The ends were cut back, 4 bases at V and 0 bases at J, with 15 bases in the middle. The CDR3 has 16 amino acids. The V gene's germline CDR1 is LGHNA and CDR2 YNFKEQ. CDR3 amino acids: CASSPSRGEYQETQYF. CDR3 in DNA: TGTGCCAGCAGCCCCTCGAGGGGCGAGTACCAAGAGACCCAGTACTTC.

The CDR3 DNA is TGCAGCGTTGAATTCAGGGGACTCCATTCTAACGAGCAGTACTTC. Amino acids: CSVEFRGLHSNEQYF. This chain uses TRBV29-1 with TRBJ2-7; either TRBD1 or TRBD2 may fit D (6 bases each). The V gene lost 2 bases and the J gene lost 5 bases, with 19 bases spanning the gap. This CDR3 contains 15 residues. Germline V gene data show CDR1 as SQVTM and CDR2 as ANQGSEA.

The V call is TRBV7-6, the J call TRBJ2-5, with TRBD1 identical over 7 bases. CDR3 length: 14 amino acids. Unmatched junction bases numbered 3, after V lost 3 bases and J lost 2 bases. The germline CDR1 and CDR2 sequences are SGHVS and FNYEAQ. This chain's CDR3 is CASSFGQVQETQYF. The CDR3 coding sequence is TGTGCCAGCAGCTTTGGACAGGTTCAAGAGACCCAGTACTTC.